This TCR beta chain is drawn from a study of T cell responses to AZD1222 COVID-19 vaccine. Broader study findings: Most donors were white British and more were female, and clonal diversity was possibly underestimated. Two AZD1222 doses significantly raised spike-specific TCR breadth and depth over controls. Repertoires were sampled only after the peak T cell response. CD4 TCRs linked to vaccination spanned spike, dominating at 160-218 and 743-854.

The protocol was immunoSEQ multiplex PCR, while the TCRdb copy is restricted to in-frame clones and leaves out a portion. The data contain just over 60,000 clones, about 74% of them singletons. This CDR3 is 17 amino acids long. Germline lookup yields CDR1 LGHNA and CDR2 YSLEER. Germline trimming cut 0 bases from V and 7 bases from J; bases unmatched to any gene: 4. Concerning this clone itself: Antigen specificity is unknown.

The V gene is TRBV4-3, the J gene TRBJ2-1; TRBD2 aligns across 15 bases. The TCR originated in an adult in good health. The sample in question was peripheral blood, obtained on day 0 of AZD1222 vaccination. CDR3 protein: CASSQEGLAGGWNEQFF. The CDR3 nucleotides read TGCGCCAGCAGCCAAGAAGGACTAGCGGGGGGGTGGAATGAGCAGTTCTTC.